These 10 T cell receptor beta chains came from one sample sequenced in a study of identical twins. TCRdb passed the 5' RACE reads through MiXCR, listing each CDR3 protein once. There are 1.5 million or so distinct CDR3 sequences in the sample; about 31% occur only once, and about 0.27% lies in the top ten. The specimen sequenced was cord blood. The receptors derive from a newborn girl in good health.

J is TRBJ2-2 and V is TRBV27; weak D call: TRBD1 (7 bases). V lost 7 bases and J 7 bases, leaving 19 bases between the germline ends. The germline gives CDR1 MNHEY, CDR2 SMNVEV (reference sequence). This CDR3 region has 15 residues. CDR3 loop: CASTSLEGAIGELFF. CDR3 DNA sequence: TGTGCCAGCACCTCTTTGGAGGGGGCGATCGGGGAGCTGTTTTTT.

V gene TRBV6-5 combines with J gene TRBJ1-2; D may be TRBD1 (5 bases). V gave up 2 bases and J gave up 5 bases, with 9 bases separating them. Germline assignment: CDR1 MNHEY and CDR2 SVGAGI. The CDR3 has 13 residues. Here the CDR3 DNA reads TGTGCCAGCAGTTACGGAAGACAGTATGGCTACACCTTC. The encoded protein is CASSYGRQYGYTF.

This chain links TRBV7-6 with TRBJ1-1; D gene uncertain. The CDR3 is made up of 14 amino acids. Looked up from germline, CDR1 is SGHVS and CDR2 is FNYEAQ. Trimming took 5 bases from V and 2 from J, leaving 12 bases between them. In DNA form, the CDR3 reads TGTGCCAGCAGCCCGGACGGTTCTAACACTGAAGCTTTCTTT. Translation: CASSPDGSNTEAFF. Looking up the rest from reference TRBV7-6 and TRBJ1-1 gives the full variable domain: GAGVSQSPRYKVTKRGQDVALRCDPISGHVSLYWYRQALGQGPEFLTYFNYEAQQDKSGLPNDRFSAERPEGSISTLTIQRTEQRDSAMYRCASSPDGSNTEAFFGQGTRLTVV.

This chain links TRBV20-1 with TRBJ2-5; 9 bases fit TRBD2. The DNA end is a closer match to TRBJ2-7, so the J assignment may be wrong. This CDR3 comprises 12 residues. Germline CDR1 DFQATT, CDR2 SNEGSKA (reference sequence). The CDR3 DNA reads TGCAGTGCATCTAGCGGGATCGACGAGCAGTACTTC. This sequence encodes CSASSGIDEQYF.

The chain is built from TRBV7-2 and TRBJ2-5; D is perhaps TRBD2 (5 bases). The CDR3 extends over 16 amino acids. Trimming took off 5 bases at V and 2 bases at J, with 18 bases between the two ends. The germline gives CDR1 SGHTA, CDR2 FQGNSA. CDR3 loop: CASSVRVLAEQETQYF. CDR3 nucleotide sequence: TGTGCCAGCAGCGTAAGGGTGCTAGCCGAGCAAGAGACCCAGTACTTC. Using reference TRBV7-2 and TRBJ2-5 for the parts outside the CDR3, the full variable domain is GAGVSQSPSNKVTEKGKDVELRCDPISGHTALYWYRQSLGQGLEFLIYFQGNSAPDKSGLPSDRFSAERTGGSVSTLTIQRTQQEDSAVYLCASSVRVLAEQETQYFGPGTRLLVL.

This clonotype was detected only a few times. The chain links TRBV5-1 to TRBJ2-3; TRBD2 matches at 8 bases. This CDR3 has 17 residues. Germline V gene data show CDR1 as SGHRS and CDR2 as YFSETQ. J lost 0 bases, V lost 0 bases, and 6 bases had no gene match. The CDR3 protein is CASSLDTSGFSTDTQYF. In DNA, the CDR3 is TGCGCCAGCAGCTTGGATACTAGCGGCTTTAGCACAGATACGCAGTATTTT.

This sequence joins TRBV6-4 and TRBJ2-7; 12 bases are a match to TRBD2. The CDR3 runs to 16 residues. Germline CDR1 and CDR2: MRHNA and SNTAGT. V lost 8 bases, J lost 3 bases, and 11 bases stayed unmatched. The CDR3: CASPGLAGRSGYEQYF. The CDR3 DNA sequence: TGTGCCAGCCCCGGACTAGCGGGAAGAAGTGGCTACGAGCAGTACTTC.

The sample holds many counts of this clonotype. V gene TRBV5-1 combines with J gene TRBJ1-2; D call uncertain. Germline V gene lookup returns CDR1 SGHRS and CDR2 YFSETQ. The CDR3 is 15 amino acids. The germline V and J ends were trimmed by 1 base and 4 bases, with 14 bases remaining between them. CDR3 sequence (DNA): TGCGCCAGCAGCTTGCAAGGGCTTAGTTCCTATGGCTACACCTTC. Translating gives CASSLQGLSSYGYTF.

About this clonotype: One end of the junction does not line up with germline, which may come from a read error. The chain combines TRBV12-3 or TRBV12-4 with TRBJ1-5, with no clear D. The CDR3 extends over 11 amino acids. The CDR3 loop reads CSTLRNQPQHF. The CDR3 DNA sequence: TGCAGCACCCTGAGAAATCAGCCCCAGCATTTT.

CDR3 sequence reads: CASSLLGQGIHQPQHF. As DNA, the CDR3 is TGTGCCAGCAGCTTACTAGGACAGGGGATCCATCAGCCCCAGCATTTT. This chain links TRBV7-2 with TRBJ1-5, with 9 bases identical to TRBD1. Trimming removed 2 bases from V and 5 bases from J; junction bases left unmatched: 7. The CDR3 sequence is 16 residues long. Germline loops: CDR1 SGHTA, CDR2 FQGNSA.